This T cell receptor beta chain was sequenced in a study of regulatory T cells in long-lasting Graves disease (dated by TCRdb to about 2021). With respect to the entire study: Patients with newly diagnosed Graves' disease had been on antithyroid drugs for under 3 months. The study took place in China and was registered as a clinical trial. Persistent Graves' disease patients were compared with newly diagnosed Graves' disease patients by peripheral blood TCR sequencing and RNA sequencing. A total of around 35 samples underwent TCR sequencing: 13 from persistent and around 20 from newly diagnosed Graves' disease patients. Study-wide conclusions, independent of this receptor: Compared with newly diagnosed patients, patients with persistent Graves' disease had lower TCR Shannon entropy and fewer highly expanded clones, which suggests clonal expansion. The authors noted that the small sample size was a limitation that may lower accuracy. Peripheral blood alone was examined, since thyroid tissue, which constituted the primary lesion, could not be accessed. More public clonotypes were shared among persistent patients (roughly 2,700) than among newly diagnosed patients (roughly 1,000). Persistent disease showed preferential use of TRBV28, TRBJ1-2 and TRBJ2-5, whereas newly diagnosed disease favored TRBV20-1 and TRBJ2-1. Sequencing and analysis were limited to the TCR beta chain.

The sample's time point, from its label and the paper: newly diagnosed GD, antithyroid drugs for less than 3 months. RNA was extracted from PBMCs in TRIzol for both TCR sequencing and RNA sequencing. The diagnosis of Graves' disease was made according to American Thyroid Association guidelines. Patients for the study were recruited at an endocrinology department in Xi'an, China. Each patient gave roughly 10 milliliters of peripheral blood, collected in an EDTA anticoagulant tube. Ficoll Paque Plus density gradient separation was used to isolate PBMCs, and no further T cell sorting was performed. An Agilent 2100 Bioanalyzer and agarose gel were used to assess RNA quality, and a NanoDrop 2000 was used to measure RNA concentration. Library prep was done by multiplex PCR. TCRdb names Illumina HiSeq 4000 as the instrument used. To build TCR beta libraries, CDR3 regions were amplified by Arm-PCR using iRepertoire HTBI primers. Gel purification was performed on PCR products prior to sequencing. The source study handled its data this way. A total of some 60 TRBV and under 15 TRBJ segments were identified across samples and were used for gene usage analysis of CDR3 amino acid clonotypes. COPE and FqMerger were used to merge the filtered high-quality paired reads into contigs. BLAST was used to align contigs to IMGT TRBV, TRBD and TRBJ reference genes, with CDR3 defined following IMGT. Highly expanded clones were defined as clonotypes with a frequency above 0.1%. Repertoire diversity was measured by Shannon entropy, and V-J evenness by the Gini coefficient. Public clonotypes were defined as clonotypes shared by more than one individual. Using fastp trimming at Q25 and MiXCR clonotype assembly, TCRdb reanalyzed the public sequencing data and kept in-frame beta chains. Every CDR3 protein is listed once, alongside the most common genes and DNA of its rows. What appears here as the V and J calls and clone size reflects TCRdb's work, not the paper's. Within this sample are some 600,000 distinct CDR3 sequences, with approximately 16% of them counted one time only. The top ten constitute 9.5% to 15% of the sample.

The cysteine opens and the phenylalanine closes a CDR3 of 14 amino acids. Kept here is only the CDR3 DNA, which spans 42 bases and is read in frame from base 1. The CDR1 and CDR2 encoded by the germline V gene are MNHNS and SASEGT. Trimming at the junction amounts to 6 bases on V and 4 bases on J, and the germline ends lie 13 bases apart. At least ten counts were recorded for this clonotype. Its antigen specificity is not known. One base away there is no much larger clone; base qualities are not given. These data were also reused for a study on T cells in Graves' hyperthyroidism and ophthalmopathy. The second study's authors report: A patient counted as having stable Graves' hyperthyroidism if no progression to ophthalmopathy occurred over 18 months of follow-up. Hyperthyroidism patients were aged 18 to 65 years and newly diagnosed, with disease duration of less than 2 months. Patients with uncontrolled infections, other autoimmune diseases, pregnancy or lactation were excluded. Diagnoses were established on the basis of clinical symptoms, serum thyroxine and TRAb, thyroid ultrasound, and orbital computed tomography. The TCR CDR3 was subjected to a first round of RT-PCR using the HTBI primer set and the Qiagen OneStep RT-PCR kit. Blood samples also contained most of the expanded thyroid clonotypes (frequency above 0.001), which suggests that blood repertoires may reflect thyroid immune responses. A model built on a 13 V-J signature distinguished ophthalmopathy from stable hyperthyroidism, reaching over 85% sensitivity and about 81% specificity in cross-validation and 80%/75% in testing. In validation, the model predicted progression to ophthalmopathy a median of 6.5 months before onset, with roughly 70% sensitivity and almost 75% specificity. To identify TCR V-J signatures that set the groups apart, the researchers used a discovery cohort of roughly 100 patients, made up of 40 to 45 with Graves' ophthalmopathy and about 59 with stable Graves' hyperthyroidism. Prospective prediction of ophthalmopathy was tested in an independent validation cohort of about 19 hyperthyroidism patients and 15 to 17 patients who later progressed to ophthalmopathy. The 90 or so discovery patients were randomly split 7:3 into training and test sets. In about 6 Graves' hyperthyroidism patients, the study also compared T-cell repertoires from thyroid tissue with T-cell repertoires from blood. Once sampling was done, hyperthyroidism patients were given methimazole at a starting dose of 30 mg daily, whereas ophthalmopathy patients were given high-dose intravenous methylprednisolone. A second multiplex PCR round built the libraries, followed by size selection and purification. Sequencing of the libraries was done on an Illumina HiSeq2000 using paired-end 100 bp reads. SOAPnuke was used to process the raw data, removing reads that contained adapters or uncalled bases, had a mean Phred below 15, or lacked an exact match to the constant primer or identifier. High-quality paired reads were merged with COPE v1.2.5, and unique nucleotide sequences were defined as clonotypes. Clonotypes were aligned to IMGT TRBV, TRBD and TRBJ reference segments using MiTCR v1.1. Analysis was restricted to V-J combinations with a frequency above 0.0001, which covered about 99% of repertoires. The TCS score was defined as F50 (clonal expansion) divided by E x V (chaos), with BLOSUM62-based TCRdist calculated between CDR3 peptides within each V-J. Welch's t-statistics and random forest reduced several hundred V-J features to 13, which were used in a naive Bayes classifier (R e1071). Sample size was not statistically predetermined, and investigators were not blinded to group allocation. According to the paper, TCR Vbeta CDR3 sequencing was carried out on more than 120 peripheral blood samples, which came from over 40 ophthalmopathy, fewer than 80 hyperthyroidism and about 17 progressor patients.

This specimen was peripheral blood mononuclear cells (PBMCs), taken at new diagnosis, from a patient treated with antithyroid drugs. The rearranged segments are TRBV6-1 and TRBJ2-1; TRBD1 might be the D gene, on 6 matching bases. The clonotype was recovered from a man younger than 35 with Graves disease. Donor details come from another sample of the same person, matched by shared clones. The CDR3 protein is CASSVRGGYNEQFF. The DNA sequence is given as TGTGCCAGCAGCGTTAGAGGGGGATACAATGAGCAGTTCTTC.